This T cell receptor (beta chain) was identified during a study of identical twins. cDNA carried unique molecular identifiers, and a universal primer site was added by template switching. TCRdb itself ran the 5' RACE reads through MiXCR, one entry per CDR3 protein. Of 200,000 to 250,000 distinct CDR3 sequences in the sample, roughly an eighth were seen once. General study findings and limits: In cord blood, abundant beta clonotypes had fewer insertions; memory showed no trend. Where beta out-of-frame sequences were concerned, excess twin sharing was weaker. Conclusions were drawn cross-sectionally by statistical analysis, without following the same donors.

In the case of this clonotype: Its target is not known.

The V and J ends lost 3 bases and 3 bases respectively, with 12 bases between them. CDR3 length equals 14 residues. The receptor's source is a woman younger than 35 in good health. Sequencing was done on a sample of memory (CD45RO+) T cells sorted from blood. The chain has TRBV12-3 or TRBV12-4 and TRBJ2-7, with D perhaps being TRBD1 or TRBD2 (5 bases each). CDR3 sequence reads: CASSFWGRGYEQYF. CDR3 nucleotide sequence: TGTGCCAGCAGTTTTTGGGGACGGGGCTACGAGCAGTACTTC.